These 9 T cell receptor beta chains were all obtained from the same sample, sequenced in a study of Siglec-9 on CD8 T cells in melanoma. Method: immunoSEQ multiplex PCR; TCRdb's copy keeps in-frame clones and lacks some. The sample includes tens of thousands of clones, about 80% of them seen just once. The sequenced material came from Siglec-9- CD8+ T cells sorted from blood. These receptors were collected from a human donor in good health.

The rearrangement uses TRBV19 and TRBJ1-5; D unclear. Looked up from germline, CDR1 is LNHDA and CDR2 is SQIVND (reference sequence). Trimming took off 2 bases at V and 6 bases at J, with 8 bases between the two ends. This CDR3 contains 13 residues. The CDR3 coding sequence is TGTGCCAGTAGTATAAGCCGCGGTCAGCCCCAGCATTTT. Its translation is CASSISRGQPQHF. The full variable domain, its missing parts supplied by reference TRBV19 and TRBJ1-5, is DGGITQSPKYLFRKEGQNVTLSCEQNLNHDAMYWYRQDPGQGLRLIYYSQIVNDFQKGDIAEGYSVSREKKESFPLTVTSAQKNPTAFYLCASSISRGQPQHFGDGTRLSIL.

V usage is TRBV30 and J usage is TRBJ2-5, with D maybe TRBD2 (6 bases). This CDR3 is 12 amino acids long. The ends were cut back, 5 bases at V and 5 bases at J, with 12 bases in the middle. Germline CDR1 is GTSNPN and CDR2 is SVGIG (reference sequence). The CDR3: CAWAGIAETQYF. The CDR3 DNA reads TGTGCCTGGGCGGGGATTGCTGAGACCCAGTACTTC.

This rearrangement joins TRBV27 to TRBJ1-2; D is unresolved. The germline gives CDR1 MNHEY, CDR2 SMNVEV (reference sequence). V lost 8 bases to trimming and J lost 4 bases, with 14 bases between them. This CDR3 comprises 13 residues. The DNA for the CDR3 is TGTGCCAGCCAAGGTGGCGGTTCCTATGGCTACACCTTC. Translated, it gives CASQGGGSYGYTF.

The chain uses TRBV6-5 and TRBJ1-5; perhaps TRBD1 as D (6 bases). The CDR3 extends over 15 amino acids. Trimming cost V 2 bases and J 6 bases, with 14 bases left between them. The germline gives CDR1 MNHEY, CDR2 SVGAGI. The CDR3 region is CASSYKGEGGQPQHF. In nucleotides, the CDR3 is TGTGCCAGCAGTTACAAGGGGGAAGGGGGTCAGCCCCAGCATTTT.

In DNA, the CDR3 is TGTGCCAGCTCCCTGGAGGTCAATGAAAAACTGTTTTTT. This gives the protein CASSLEVNEKLFF. The chain is built from TRBV6-5 and TRBJ1-4; the D is unclear. Germline-derived CDR1 and CDR2 are MNHEY and SVGAGI. The V and J ends lost 8 bases and 5 bases respectively, with 12 bases between them. This CDR3 region has 13 residues.

The chain couples TRBV19 to TRBJ2-1, with 8 bases aligning to TRBD2. After removal of 7 bases from V and 0 bases from J, the junction contained 5 bases not matched to a gene. The CDR3 extends over 15 amino acids. Germline V CDR1 and CDR2: LNHDA, SQIVND (reference sequence). CDR3 region: CASTLAGNSYNEQFF. In nucleotides, the CDR3 is TGTGCCAGTACGTTAGCGGGAAACTCCTACAATGAGCAGTTCTTC.

The chain uses TRBV12-5 and TRBJ2-5, with 11 bases fitting TRBD2. The CDR3 spans 17 residues. V lost 5 bases to trimming and J lost 3 bases; unmatched junction nucleotides: 11. Germline loops: CDR1 LGHNT, CDR2 FRNRAP. The CDR3: CASGVPMGLAAKETQYF. Written as DNA, the CDR3 is TGTGCTAGTGGTGTCCCCATGGGACTAGCGGCCAAAGAGACCCAGTACTTC.

The chain couples TRBV9 to TRBJ2-3, with D possibly TRBD1 on 5 matching bases. V lost 2 bases, J lost 0 bases, and 10 bases lay in between. The CDR3 loop spans 15 amino acids. CDR1 and CDR2 (germline): SGDLS, YYNGEE. Here the CDR3 reads CASSVSGSSTDTQYF. DNA of the CDR3: TGTGCCAGCAGCGTGTCAGGGTCAAGCACAGATACGCAGTATTTT.

The chain uses TRBV11-3 and TRBJ2-3, with TRBD2 matching 7 bases. Germline V gene data show CDR1 as SGHNT and CDR2 as YENEEA. CDR3 size: 16 residues. Trimming cost V 5 bases and J 0 bases; bases outside gene matches: 8. As DNA, the CDR3 is TGTGCCAGCAGCCCCGGGGGGTCATCAAGCACAGATACGCAGTATTTT. This gives the protein CASSPGGSSSTDTQYF.